The 3 T cell receptor beta chains presented below share a single source sample, sequenced in a study of cytomegalovirus exposure and HLA in healthy donors. Primers: 60 Vbeta forward and 13 Jbeta reverse. Sequencing was performed with immunoSEQ multiplex PCR; in TCRdb, only in-frame clones are kept and a portion is missing. The sample records a few hundred thousand clones, 84% being singletons. The material sequenced was PBMCs. The receptors shown here come from a woman between 40 and 55 years old in good health and CMV-seropositive.

This chain connects TRBV11-2 to TRBJ1-6; no definite D call. The CDR3 extends over 15 amino acids. V gave up 3 bases and J gave up 10 bases, with 16 bases separating them. Germline assignment: CDR1 SGHAT and CDR2 FQNNGV. This CDR3 is CASSFGPPAQSPLHF. CDR3 DNA: TGTGCCAGCAGCTTTGGCCCCCCTGCACAGTCACCCCTCCACTTT.

This clone was seen more than once but under ten times. The chain is built from TRBV10-3 and TRBJ2-6; D ambiguous. The germline gives CDR1 ENHRY, CDR2 SYGVKD. CDR3 size: 16 residues. Trimming shortened V by 6 bases and J by 1 base, and 13 bases separated the two germline ends. CDR3 sequence: CAISISRSSGANVLTF. CDR3 coding DNA: TGTGCCATCAGCATCAGTCGTTCGTCTGGGGCCAACGTCCTGACTTTC.

This clone was detected once. The rearrangement links TRBV4-3 to TRBJ2-7, with 9 bases aligning to TRBD1. Germline CDR1 reads LGHNA; CDR2 reads YSLEER. This CDR3 is 14 amino acids long. J lost 4 bases, V lost 4 bases, and 5 bases had no gene match. The CDR3 nucleotides are TGCGCCAGCAGCCCCGGGACAGGGTTGTACGAGCAGTACTTC. It translates to CASSPGTGLYEQYF.